This T cell receptor beta chain was identified during a study of blood T cell repertoires in COVID-19 (dated by TCRdb to about 2020). Broadly, across the study: Samples from collaborators originated in the United States, Italy and Spain and spanned both the acute and convalescent phases of COVID-19. The material from the prospective study consisted of cDNA or gDNA derived from T cells, B-cell-depleted T cells, or PBMCs. Deeply sampled blood TCRbeta repertoires from subjects exposed to, actively infected with, or recovered from COVID-19 were included in the dataset. A freely available public database, intended as a resource for researchers studying the immune response to SARS-CoV-2, is where the repertoires were released. Samples came from the ongoing ImmuneRACE study (first 160 participants) plus 1,254 subjects from 6 global collaborators. Nearly every sample came with metadata listing a de-identified subject ID, COVID-19 status, age in years and sex. Where available, HLA class I and class II types were obtained from metadata supplied by the sample provider rather than from assay-based typing. Findings and caveats that apply to the study as a whole: The amount of clinical and demographic metadata varied by source and participant and was provided uncurated.

This clone has a count of ten or more. The antigen it recognizes is unknown. Per-base qualities were not stored, and no clone one base away is much larger. Collaborating institutions collected whole blood in K2EDTA tubes following their own protocols. For TCRbeta analysis, collaborators shipped samples as frozen whole blood, isolated PBMCs, or DNA extracted from either of those sample types. The CDR3 runs 16 residues from the cysteine to the phenylalanine. Just CDR3 DNA is preserved here, 48 bases in frame from base 1. V lost 3 bases and J lost 6 bases, and the count of bases not matched to a germline gene is 5. The germline V gene supplies CDR1 SGHDT and CDR2 YYEEEE. The immunoSEQ Assay, a bias-controlled multiplex PCR, was used to amplify TCRbeta CDR3 regions from genomic DNA. The study's processing was this. Within the assay, amplification of reference gene primers was used to estimate how many nucleated cells each sample contained. To quantify the absolute abundance of each unique TCRbeta CDR3 rearrangement, sequence reads were collapsed and filtered. Productive Simpson clonality was computed per sample as the square root of Simpson's diversity index over productive rearrangements. Drawn from immuneACCESS, this table holds only the in-frame rearrangements with V and J called that TCRdb kept. Clones are partly lost; checked studies trace under half to an unresolved V gene and leave the rest unexplained. V and J calls and clone size are copied from that table; D and trimming were computed from the DNA. The sample yields around 100,000 clones; approximately 87% were counted once. The ten largest clones add up to roughly 12% of the sample.

Sequencing input: peripheral blood. This sequence was found in a woman aged 25 to 39 with acute or convalescent COVID-19. This sequence uses TRBV5-6 and TRBJ1-6; TRBD1 matches 11 bases in the middle. CDR3 region: CASSSGQGASNSPLHF. The DNA sequence is given as TGTGCCAGCAGCTCCGGACAGGGGGCCAGTAATTCACCCCTCCACTTT. Extended through the reference TRBV5-6 and TRBJ1-6 proteins, this CDR3 yields the full variable domain: DAGVTQSPTHLIKTRGQQVTLRCSPKSGHDTVSWYQQALGQGPQFIFQYYEEEERQRGNFPDRFSGHQFPNYSSELNVNALLLGDSALYLCASSSGQGASNSPLHFGNGTRLTVT.